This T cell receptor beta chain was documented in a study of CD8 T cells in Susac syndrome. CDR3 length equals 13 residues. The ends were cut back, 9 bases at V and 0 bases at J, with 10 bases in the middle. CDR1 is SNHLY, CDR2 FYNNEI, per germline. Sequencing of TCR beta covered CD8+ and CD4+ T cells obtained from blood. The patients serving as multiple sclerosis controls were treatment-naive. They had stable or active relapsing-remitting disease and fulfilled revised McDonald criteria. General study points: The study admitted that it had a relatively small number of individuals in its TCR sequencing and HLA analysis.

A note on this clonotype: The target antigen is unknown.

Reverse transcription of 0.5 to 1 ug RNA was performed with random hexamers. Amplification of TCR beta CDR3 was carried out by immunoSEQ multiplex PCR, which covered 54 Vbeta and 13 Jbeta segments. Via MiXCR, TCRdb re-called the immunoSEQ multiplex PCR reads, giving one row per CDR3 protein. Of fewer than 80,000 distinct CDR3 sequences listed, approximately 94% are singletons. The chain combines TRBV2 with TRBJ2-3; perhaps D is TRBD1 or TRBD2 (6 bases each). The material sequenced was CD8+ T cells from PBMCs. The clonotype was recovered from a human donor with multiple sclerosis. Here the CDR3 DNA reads TGTGCCAGAAGGGGGGACAGCACAGATACGCAGTATTTT. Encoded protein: CARRGDSTDTQYF.